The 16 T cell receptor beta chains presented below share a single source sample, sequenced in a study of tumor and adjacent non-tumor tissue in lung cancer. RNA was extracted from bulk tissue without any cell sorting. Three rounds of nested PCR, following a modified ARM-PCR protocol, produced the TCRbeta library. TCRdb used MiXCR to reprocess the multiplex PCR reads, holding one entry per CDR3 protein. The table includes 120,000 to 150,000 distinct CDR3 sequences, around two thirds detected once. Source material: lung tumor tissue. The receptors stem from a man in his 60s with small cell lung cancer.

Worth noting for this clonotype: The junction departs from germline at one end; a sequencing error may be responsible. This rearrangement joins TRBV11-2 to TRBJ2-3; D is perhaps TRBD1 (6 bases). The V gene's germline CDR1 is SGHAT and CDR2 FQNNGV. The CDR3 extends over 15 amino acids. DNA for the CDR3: TGTACCAGCAGCTTAGGGGGAAGGAGCAGAGATACGCAGTATTTT. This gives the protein CTSSLGGRSRDTQYF.

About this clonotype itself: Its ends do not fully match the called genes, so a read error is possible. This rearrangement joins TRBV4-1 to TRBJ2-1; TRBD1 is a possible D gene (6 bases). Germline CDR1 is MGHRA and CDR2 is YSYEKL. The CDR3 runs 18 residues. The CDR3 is CASSQDLLSGAGYNEQFF. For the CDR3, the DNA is TGCGCAAGCAGCCAAGATCTCCTGTCAGGGGCGGGTTACAATGAGCAGTTCTTC.

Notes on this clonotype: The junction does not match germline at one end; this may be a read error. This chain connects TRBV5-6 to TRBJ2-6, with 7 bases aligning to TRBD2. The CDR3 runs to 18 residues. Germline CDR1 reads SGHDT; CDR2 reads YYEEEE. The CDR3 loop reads CGSSWVQAGDSGANVLTF. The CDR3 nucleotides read TGTGGCAGCAGCTGGGTCCAGGCGGGGGACTCTGGGGCCAACGTCCTGACTTTC.

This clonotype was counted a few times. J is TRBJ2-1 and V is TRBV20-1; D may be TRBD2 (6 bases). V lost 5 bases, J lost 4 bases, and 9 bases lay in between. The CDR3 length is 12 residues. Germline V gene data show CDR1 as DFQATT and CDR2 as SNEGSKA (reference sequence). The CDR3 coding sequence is TGCAGTGCTTACGGGACTTACAATGAGCAGTTCTTC. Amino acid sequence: CSAYGTYNEQFF.

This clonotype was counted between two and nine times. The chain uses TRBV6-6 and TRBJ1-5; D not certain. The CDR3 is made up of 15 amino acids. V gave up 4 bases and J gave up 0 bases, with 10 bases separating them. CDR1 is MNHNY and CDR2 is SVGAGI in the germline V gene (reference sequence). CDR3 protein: CASSLAVDSNQPQHF. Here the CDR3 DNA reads TGTGCCAGCAGTTTGGCGGTCGATAGCAATCAGCCCCAGCATTTT.

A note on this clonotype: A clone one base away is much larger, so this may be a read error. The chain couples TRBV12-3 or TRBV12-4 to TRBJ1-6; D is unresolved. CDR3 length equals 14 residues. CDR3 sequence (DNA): TGTGCCAGCGGTTTAGCGGGGTATATTTCACCCCTCCACTTT. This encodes CASGLAGYISPLHF.

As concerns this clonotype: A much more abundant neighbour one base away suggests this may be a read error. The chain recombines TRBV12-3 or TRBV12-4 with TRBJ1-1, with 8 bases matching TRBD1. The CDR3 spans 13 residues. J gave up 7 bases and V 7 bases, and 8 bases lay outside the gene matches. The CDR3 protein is CASIATGGSEAFF. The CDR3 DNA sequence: TGTGCCAGCATAGCAACAGGGGGGAGTGAAGCTTTCTTT.

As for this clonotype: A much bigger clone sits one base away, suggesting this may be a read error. The CDR3 spells CARGGSPLHF. Written as DNA, the CDR3 is TGTGCCAGGGGAGGTTCACCCCTCCACTTT. The gene calls are TRBV28 and TRBJ1-6; D gene ambiguous. The V gene lost 9 bases and the J gene lost 9 bases, with 6 bases spanning the gap. The CDR3 extends over 10 amino acids. Germline V lookup: CDR1 MDHEN, CDR2 SYDVKM.

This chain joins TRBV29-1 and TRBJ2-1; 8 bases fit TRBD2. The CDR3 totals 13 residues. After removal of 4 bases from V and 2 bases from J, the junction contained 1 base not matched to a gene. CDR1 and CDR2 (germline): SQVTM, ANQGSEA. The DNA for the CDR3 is TGCAGCGTTGTGACTAGCGCCTACAATGAGCAGTTCTTC. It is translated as CSVVTSAYNEQFF.

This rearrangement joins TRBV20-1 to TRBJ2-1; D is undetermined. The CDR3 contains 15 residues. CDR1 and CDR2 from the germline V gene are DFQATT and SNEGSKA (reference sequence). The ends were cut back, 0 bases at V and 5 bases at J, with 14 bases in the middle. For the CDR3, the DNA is TGCAGTGCTAGAGATATGGGTTACAGCCACAATGAGCAGTTCTTC. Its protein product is CSARDMGYSHNEQFF.

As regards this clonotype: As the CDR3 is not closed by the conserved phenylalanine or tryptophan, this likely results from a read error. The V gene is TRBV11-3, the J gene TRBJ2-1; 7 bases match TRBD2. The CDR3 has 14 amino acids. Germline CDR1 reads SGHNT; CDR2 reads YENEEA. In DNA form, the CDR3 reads TGTGCCTGCGGATCAGGCGGGAGCTACAATGTGCAGTTCTTG. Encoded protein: CACGSGGSYNVQFL.

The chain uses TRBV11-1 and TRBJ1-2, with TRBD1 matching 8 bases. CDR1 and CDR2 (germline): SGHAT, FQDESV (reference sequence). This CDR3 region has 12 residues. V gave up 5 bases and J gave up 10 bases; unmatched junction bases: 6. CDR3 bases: TGTGCCAGCAGCAGGACAGGGATCGTCTACACCTTC. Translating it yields CASSRTGIVYTF.

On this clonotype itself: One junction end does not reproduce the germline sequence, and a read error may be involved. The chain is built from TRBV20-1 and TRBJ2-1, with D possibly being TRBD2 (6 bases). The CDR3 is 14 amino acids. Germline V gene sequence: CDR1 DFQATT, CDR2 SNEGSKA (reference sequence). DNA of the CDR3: TGCAGTGCTAGGTACGGGAGTCTCTACAATGAGCTGTTCTTC. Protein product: CSARYGSLYNELFF.

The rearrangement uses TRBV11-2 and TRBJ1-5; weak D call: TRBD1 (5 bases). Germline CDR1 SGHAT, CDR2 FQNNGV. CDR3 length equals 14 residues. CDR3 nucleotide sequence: TGTGTCAACAGCTTGGACACTAGCAATCAGCCCCAGCATTTT. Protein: CVNSLDTSNQPQHF.

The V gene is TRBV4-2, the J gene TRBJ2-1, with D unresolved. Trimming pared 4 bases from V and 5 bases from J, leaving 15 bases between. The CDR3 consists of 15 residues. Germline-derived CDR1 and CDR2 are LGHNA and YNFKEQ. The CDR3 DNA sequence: TGTGCCAGCAGCCTCGCGAGCACCTTAAACAATGAGCAGTTCTTC. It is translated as CASSLASTLNNEQFF.

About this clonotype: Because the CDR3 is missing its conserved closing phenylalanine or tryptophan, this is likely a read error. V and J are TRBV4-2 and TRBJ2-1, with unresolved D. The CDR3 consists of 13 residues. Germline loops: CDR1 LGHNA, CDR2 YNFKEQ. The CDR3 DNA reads TGTGCCAGTAGCCACGCGGTCTTAAATGAGCAGTTCCTC. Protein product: CASSHAVLNEQFL.